This TCR beta chain originates from a study of T cell responses to AZD1222 COVID-19 vaccine. Profiling relied on immunoSEQ multiplex PCR, and the TCRdb table lists in-frame clones only, not all of them. The data contain 160,000 or so clones, roughly 92% of them singletons. The V gene end was trimmed by 0 bases and the J gene end by 3 bases; junction bases not matched to a gene: 3. This CDR3 spans 16 amino acids. Germline V gives CDR1 SGHKS, CDR2 YYEKEE (reference sequence). Study results and limitations: Spike regions recognized by vaccine-associated CD4 TCRs spanned the protein, led by 160-218 and 743-854. Among spike-specific TCRs, nearly half reportedly target unmutated variant regions. Following two doses of AZD1222, Spike-specific TCR breadth and depth rose. Donors were chiefly white British, with a greater number of females, and clonal diversity was perhaps underestimated.

About this clone itself: Its antigen remains unidentified.

The chain is built from TRBV5-5 and TRBJ2-5, with 12 bases aligning to TRBD2. The material sequenced was peripheral blood, taken 28 days after the second AZD1222 dose. The sequence derives from an adult who received the AZD1222 COVID-19 vaccine. This CDR3 reads CASSLDSSGREETQYF. CDR3 nucleotides: TGTGCCAGCAGCTTGGACTCTAGCGGGAGGGAAGAGACCCAGTACTTC.